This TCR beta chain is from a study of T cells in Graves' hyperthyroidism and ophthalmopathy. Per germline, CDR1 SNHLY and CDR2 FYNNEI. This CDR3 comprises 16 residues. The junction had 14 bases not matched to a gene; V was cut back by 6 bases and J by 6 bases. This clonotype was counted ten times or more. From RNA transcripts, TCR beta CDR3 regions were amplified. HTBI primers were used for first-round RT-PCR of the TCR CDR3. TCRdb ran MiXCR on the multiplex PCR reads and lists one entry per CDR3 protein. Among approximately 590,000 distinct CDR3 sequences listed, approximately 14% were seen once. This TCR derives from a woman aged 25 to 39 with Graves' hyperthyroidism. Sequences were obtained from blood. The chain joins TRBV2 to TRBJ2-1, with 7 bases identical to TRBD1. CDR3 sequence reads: CASSGDRAVLSNEQFF. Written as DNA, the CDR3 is TGTGCCAGCAGCGGAGACAGGGCTGTGCTTTCCAATGAGCAGTTCTTC.